The 15 T cell receptor beta chains reported below all come from one sample, sequenced in a study of identical twins. TCRdb analysed the 5' RACE reads with MiXCR anew, one entry per CDR3 protein. Of 200,000 or so distinct CDR3 sequences in the sample, around 6.9% are singletons; the top ten hold 1.9%. These data were also filed under a second study, of yellow fever vaccine responses in identical twins.

The specimen sequenced was memory (CD45RO+) T cells sorted from blood. The receptors shown here come from a woman under 30 in good health.

This clonotype was observed many times. V gene TRBV5-5 combines with J gene TRBJ1-2, with D hard to call. The CDR3 runs to 12 residues. Trimming took off 4 bases at V and 2 bases at J, with 6 bases between the two ends. CDR1 and CDR2 (germline): SGHKS, YYEKEE (reference sequence). CDR3 coding DNA: TGTGCCAGCAGCAAGGACAACTATGGCTACACCTTC. This gives the protein CASSKDNYGYTF.

This clonotype appeared many times. V is TRBV6-4 and J is TRBJ2-1; D possibly corresponds to TRBD1 (7 bases). Germline loops: CDR1 MRHNA, CDR2 SNTAGT. The CDR3 is 14 amino acids. Trimming pared 0 bases from V and 6 bases from J, leaving 9 bases between. CDR3 bases: TGTGCCAGCAGTGACTCCCAGGGGGGCAATGAGCAGTTCTTC. It translates to CASSDSQGGNEQFF.

This clonotype was seen a handful of times. Its ends do not fully match the called genes, so a read error is possible. The V and J genes are TRBV24-1 and TRBJ2-5; D is undetermined. CDR1 is KGHDR and CDR2 is SFDVKD in the germline V gene. The CDR3 spans 15 residues. The CDR3 is CATSDPNIDQKTQYF. The CDR3, as DNA: TGTGCCACCAGTGATCCCAACATCGACCAAAAGACCCAGTACTTC.

A few counts support this clonotype. The rearrangement joins TRBV4-2 to TRBJ2-3; 16 positions match TRBD2. This CDR3 region has 19 residues. V lost 3 bases and J lost 0; bases outside the gene matches: 6. Germline values: CDR1 LGHNA, CDR2 YNFKEQ. In nucleotides, the CDR3 is TGTGCCAGCAGCCAGATGGGGACTAGCGGGAGGGCTAGCACAGATACGCAGTATTTT. This translates into CASSQMGTSGRASTDTQYF.

This clonotype turned up a few times. J is TRBJ2-3 and V is TRBV28; tentatively, D is TRBD1 (7 bases). Germline V CDR1 and CDR2: MDHEN, SYDVKM. The CDR3 length is 15 residues. V was cut by 6 bases and J by 9 bases, with 22 bases left in between. The CDR3 region is CASSLGGGREKTQYF. CDR3 DNA: TGTGCCAGCAGCTTAGGAGGGGGCAGGGAAAAGACGCAGTATTTT.

The CDR3 DNA follows: TGTGCCAGCAGCTCGGGCCCGGGTTTCGAGCAGTACTTC. It is translated as CASSSGPGFEQYF. This chain uses TRBV7-8 with TRBJ2-7; no reliable D call. The CDR3 is made up of 13 amino acids. The V gene's germline CDR1 is SGHVS and CDR2 FQNEAQ. The V gene lost 4 bases and the J gene lost 6 bases, with 13 bases spanning the gap.

This clonotype was counted many times. The chain carries TRBV5-1 and TRBJ2-3, with D perhaps TRBD2 (5 bases). Between the trimmed V and J ends, which lost 6 bases and 2 bases, there was a span of 16 bases. The CDR3 contains 15 residues. Looked up from germline, CDR1 is SGHRS and CDR2 is YFSETQ. DNA of the CDR3: TGCGCCAGCATCTACGGGGAGAGAGACACAGATACGCAGTATTTT. As protein: CASIYGERDTDTQYF.

This clonotype was seen at least ten times. The chain carries TRBV10-3 and TRBJ2-1; TRBD2 matches at 9 bases. The germline CDR1 and CDR2 sequences are ENHRY and SYGVKD. The CDR3 spans 14 residues. With 6 bases clipped from V and 8 bases from J, the junction kept 8 bases outside the gene matches. The CDR3 region is CAIRVAGAGDEQFF. For the CDR3, the DNA is TGTGCCATCAGGGTAGCGGGGGCAGGTGATGAGCAGTTCTTC.

This clonotype was picked up a small number of times. This sequence joins TRBV3-1 and TRBJ2-7, with D perhaps being TRBD1 or TRBD2 (5 bases each). Germline V lookup: CDR1 LGHDT, CDR2 YNNKEL (reference sequence). The CDR3 spans 13 residues. Trimming removed 2 bases from V and 7 bases from J, with 12 bases in between. CDR3 sequence: CASSQRGAMEQYF. Here the CDR3 DNA reads TGTGCCAGCAGCCAAAGAGGGGCGATGGAGCAGTACTTC.

This clonotype has more than one count but fewer than ten. The CDR3 DNA is TGCGCCAGCAGCCGAAGTCTAGCGGGAGATACGCAGTATTTT. Protein: CASSRSLAGDTQYF. The genes are TRBV5-1 and TRBJ2-3, with 8 positions matching TRBD2. There are 14 residues in the CDR3. The germline V gene encodes CDR1 SGHRS and CDR2 YFSETQ. After removal of 4 bases from V and 5 bases from J, the junction contained 6 bases not matched to a gene.

This clonotype was seen a handful of times. The rearrangement links TRBV5-6 to TRBJ2-7; D may be TRBD2 (6 bases). From germline, CDR1 is SGHDT and CDR2 YYEEEE. The CDR3 totals 19 residues. The germline V and J ends were trimmed by 0 bases and 1 base, with 23 bases remaining between them. DNA for the CDR3: TGTGCCAGCAGCTTGGTGGCTTCTCGGGGGACCGAGCTATCCTACGAGCAGTACTTC. This sequence encodes CASSLVASRGTELSYEQYF.

DNA for the CDR3: TGTGCCAGCAGTAGGGACCCTAACACCGGGGAGCTGTTTTTT. This codes for CASSRDPNTGELFF. The chain couples TRBV2 to TRBJ2-2; D could derive from TRBD1 or TRBD2 (5 bases each). Per the germline V gene, CDR1 is SNHLY and CDR2 is FYNNEI. The V gene lost 5 bases and the J gene lost 2 bases, with 9 bases spanning the gap. CDR3 length: 14 amino acids.

This clonotype was counted a few times. Written as DNA, the CDR3 is TGTGCCAGCAGCCTAAGACAGGGAGCAGGACAGCCCCAGCATTTT. Its protein product is CASSLRQGAGQPQHF. The J gene is TRBJ1-5, the V gene TRBV7-2; 7 bases match TRBD1. Looked up from germline, CDR1 is SGHTA and CDR2 is FQGNSA. Trimming removed 5 bases from V and 7 bases from J; junction bases left unmatched: 11. This CDR3 contains 15 residues. Complete variable domain (other parts from reference TRBV7-2 and TRBJ1-5): GAGVSQSPSNKVTEKGKDVELRCDPISGHTALYWYRQSLGQGLEFLIYFQGNSAPDKSGLPSDRFSAERTGGSVSTLTIQRTQQEDSAVYLCASSLRQGAGQPQHFGDGTRLSIL.

The chain joins TRBV6-4 to TRBJ2-1; 11 bases agree with TRBD1. The CDR3 sequence is 15 residues long. V lost 0 bases to trimming and J lost 6 bases; unmatched junction nucleotides: 1. Per germline, CDR1 MRHNA and CDR2 SNTAGT. The CDR3 spells CASSDSGTGGNEQFF. The CDR3 DNA is TGTGCCAGCAGTGACTCCGGGACAGGGGGCAATGAGCAGTTCTTC.

This clonotype came up a few times. This CDR3 is CSARQMDIRETQYF. In DNA, the CDR3 is TGCAGTGCGCGTCAGATGGATATTCGAGAGACCCAGTACTTC. This chain joins TRBV20-1 and TRBJ2-5; D call uncertain. This CDR3 has 14 residues. Looked up from germline, CDR1 is DFQATT and CDR2 is SNEGSKA (reference sequence). Trimming took off 6 bases at V and 4 bases at J, with 18 bases between the two ends.